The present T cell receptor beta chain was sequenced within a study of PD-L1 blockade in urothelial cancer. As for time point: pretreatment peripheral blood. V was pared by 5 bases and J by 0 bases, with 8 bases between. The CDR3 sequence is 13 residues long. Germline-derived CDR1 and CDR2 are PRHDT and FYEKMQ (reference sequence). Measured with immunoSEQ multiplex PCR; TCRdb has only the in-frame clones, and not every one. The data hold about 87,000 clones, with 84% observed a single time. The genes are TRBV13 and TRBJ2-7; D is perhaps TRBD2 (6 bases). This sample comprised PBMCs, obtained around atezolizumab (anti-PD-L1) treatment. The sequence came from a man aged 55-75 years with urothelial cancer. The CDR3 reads CASSATSSYEQYF. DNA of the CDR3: TGTGCCAGCAGCGCGACTAGCTCCTACGAGCAGTACTTC.